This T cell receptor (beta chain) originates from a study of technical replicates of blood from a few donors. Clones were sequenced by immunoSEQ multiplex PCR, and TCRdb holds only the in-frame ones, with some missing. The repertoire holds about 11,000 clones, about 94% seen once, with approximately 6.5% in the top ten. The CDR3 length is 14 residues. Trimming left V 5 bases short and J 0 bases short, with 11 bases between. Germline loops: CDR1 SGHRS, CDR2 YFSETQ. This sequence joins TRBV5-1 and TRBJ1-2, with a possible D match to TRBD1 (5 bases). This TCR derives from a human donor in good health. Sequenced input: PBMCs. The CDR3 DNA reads TGCGCCAGCAGACAGGACACAACTAACTATGGCTACACCTTC. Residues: CASRQDTTNYGYTF.